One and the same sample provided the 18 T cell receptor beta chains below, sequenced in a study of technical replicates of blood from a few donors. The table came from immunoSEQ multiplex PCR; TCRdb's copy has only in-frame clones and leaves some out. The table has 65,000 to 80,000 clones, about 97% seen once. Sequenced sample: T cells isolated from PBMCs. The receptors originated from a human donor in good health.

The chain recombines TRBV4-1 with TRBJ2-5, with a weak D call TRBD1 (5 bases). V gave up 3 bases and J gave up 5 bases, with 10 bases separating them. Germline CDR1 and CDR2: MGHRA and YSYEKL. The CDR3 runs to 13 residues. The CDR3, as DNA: TGCGCCAGCAGCCAGACAGCTGGGGAGACCCAGTACTTC. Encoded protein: CASSQTAGETQYF.

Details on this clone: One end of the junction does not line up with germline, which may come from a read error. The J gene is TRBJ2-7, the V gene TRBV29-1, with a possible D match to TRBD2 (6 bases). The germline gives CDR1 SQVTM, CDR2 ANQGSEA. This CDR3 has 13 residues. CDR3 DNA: TGCAGCGTGGAAGACGGGAGATCCTACGAGCAGTACTTC. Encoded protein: CSVEDGRSYEQYF.

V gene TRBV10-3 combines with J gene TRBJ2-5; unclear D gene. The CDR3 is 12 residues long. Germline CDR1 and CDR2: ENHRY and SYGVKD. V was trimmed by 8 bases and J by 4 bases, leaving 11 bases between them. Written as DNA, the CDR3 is TGTGCCATCTCACCCCTCGGAGAGACCCAGTACTTC. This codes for CAISPLGETQYF.

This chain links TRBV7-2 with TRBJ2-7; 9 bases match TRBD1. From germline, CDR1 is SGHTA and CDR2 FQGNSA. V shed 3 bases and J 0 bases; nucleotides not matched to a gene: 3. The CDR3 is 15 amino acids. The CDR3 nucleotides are TGTGCCAGCAGCTTGAGGACAGGGGCCTCCTACGAGCAGTACTTC. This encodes CASSLRTGASYEQYF. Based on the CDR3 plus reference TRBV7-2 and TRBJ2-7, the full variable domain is GAGVSQSPSNKVTEKGKDVELRCDPISGHTALYWYRQSLGQGLEFLIYFQGNSAPDKSGLPSDRFSAERTGGSVSTLTIQRTQQEDSAVYLCASSLRTGASYEQYFGPGTRLTVT.

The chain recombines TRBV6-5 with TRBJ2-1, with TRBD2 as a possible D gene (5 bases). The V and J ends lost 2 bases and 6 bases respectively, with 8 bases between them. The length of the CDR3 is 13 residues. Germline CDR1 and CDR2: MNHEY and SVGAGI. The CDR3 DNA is TGTGCCAGCAGTTACGCTAGCCCCAATGAGCAGTTCTTC. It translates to CASSYASPNEQFF.

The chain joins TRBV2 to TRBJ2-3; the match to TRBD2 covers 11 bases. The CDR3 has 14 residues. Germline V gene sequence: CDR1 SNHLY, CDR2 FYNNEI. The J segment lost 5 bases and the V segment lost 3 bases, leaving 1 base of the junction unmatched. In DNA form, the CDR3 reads TGTGCCAGCAGTGAGGGACTAGCGGAAGATACGCAGTATTTT. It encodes CASSEGLAEDTQYF.

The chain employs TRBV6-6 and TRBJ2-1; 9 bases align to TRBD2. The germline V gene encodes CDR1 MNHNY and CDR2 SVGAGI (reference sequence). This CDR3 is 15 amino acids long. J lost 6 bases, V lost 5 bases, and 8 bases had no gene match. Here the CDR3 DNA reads TGTGCCAGCAGTACCGTAGCGGGAGCGGGCAATGAGCAGTTCTTC. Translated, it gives CASSTVAGAGNEQFF.

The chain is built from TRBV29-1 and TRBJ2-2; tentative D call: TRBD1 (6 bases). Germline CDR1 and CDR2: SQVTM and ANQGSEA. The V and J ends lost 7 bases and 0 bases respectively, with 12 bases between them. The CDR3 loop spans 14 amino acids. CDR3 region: CSARGGTNTGELFF. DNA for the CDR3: TGCAGCGCAAGAGGGGGTACGAACACCGGGGAGCTGTTTTTT.

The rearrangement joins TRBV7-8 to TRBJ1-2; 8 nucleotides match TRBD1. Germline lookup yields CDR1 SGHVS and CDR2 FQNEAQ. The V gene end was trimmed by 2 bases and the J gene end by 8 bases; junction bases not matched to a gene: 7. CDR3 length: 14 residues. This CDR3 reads CASSLTGGSLGYTF. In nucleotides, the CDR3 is TGTGCCAGCAGCTTAACAGGGGGGAGCTTGGGCTACACCTTC.

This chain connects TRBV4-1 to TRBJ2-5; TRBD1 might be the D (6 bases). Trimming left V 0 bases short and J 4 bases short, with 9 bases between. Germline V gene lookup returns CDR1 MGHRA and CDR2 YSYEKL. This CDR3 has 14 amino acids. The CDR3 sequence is CASSQEPRGETQYF. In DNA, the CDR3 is TGCGCCAGCAGCCAAGAACCCAGGGGAGAGACCCAGTACTTC.

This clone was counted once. The CDR3 DNA reads as TGCGCCAGCAGCCAGGGGGCGGGGAACACTGAAGCTTTCTTT. This encodes CASSQGAGNTEAFF. The V gene is TRBV5-1, the J gene TRBJ1-1, with 8 bases that match TRBD1. The CDR3 is 14 amino acids. CDR1 is SGHRS and CDR2 is YFSETQ in the germline V gene. V lost 4 bases to trimming and J lost 1 base; unmatched junction nucleotides: 3.

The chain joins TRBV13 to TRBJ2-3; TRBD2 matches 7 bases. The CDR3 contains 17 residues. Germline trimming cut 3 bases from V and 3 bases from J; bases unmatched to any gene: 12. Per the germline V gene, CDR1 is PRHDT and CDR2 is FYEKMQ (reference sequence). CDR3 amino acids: CASSFTGWAGVTDTQYF. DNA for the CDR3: TGTGCCAGCAGCTTTACTGGGTGGGCGGGAGTGACAGATACGCAGTATTTT.

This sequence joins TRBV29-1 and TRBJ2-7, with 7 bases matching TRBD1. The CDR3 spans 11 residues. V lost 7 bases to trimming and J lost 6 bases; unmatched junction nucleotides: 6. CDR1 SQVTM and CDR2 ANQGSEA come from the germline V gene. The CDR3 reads CSANRGREQYF. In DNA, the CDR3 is TGCAGCGCTAACAGGGGTCGCGAGCAGTACTTC.

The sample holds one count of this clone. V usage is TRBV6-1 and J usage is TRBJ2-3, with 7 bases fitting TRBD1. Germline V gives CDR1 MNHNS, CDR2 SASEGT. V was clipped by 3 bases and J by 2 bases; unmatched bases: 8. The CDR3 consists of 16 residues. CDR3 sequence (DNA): TGTGCCAGCAGTGATCCGGGACAGAGCTACACAGATACGCAGTATTTT. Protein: CASSDPGQSYTDTQYF.

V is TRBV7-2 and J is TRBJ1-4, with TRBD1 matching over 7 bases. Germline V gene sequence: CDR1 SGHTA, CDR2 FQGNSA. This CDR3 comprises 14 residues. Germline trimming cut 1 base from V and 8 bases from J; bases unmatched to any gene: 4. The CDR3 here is CASSLGQGLEKLFF. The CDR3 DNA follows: TGTGCCAGCAGCTTAGGACAGGGCTTGGAAAAACTGTTTTTT. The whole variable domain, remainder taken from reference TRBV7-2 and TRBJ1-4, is GAGVSQSPSNKVTEKGKDVELRCDPISGHTALYWYRQSLGQGLEFLIYFQGNSAPDKSGLPSDRFSAERTGGSVSTLTIQRTQQEDSAVYLCASSLGQGLEKLFFGSGTQLSVL.

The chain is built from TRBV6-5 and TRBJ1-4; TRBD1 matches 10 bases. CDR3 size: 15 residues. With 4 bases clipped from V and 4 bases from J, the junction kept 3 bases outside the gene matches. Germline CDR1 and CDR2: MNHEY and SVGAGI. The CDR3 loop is CASSLGQGINEKLFF. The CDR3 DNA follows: TGTGCCAGCAGTTTGGGACAGGGGATTAATGAAAAACTGTTTTTT.

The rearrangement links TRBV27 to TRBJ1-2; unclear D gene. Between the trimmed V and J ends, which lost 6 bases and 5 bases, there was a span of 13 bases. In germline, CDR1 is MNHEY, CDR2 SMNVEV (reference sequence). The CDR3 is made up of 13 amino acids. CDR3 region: CASRLGLAYGYTF. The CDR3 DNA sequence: TGTGCCAGCAGACTAGGTCTCGCATATGGCTACACCTTC.

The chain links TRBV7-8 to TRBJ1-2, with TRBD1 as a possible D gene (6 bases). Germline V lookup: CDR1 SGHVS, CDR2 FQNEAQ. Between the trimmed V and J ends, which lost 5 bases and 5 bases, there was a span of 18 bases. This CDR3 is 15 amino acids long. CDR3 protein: CASSPSVGGAYGYTF. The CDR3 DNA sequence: TGTGCCAGCAGCCCCTCGGTAGGGGGGGCTTATGGCTACACCTTC.